These 15 T cell receptor beta chains came from one sample sequenced in a study of T cells after somatic rescue of genetic block (TCRdb year 2020). The receptor library was made with the immunoSEQ multiplex PCR assay. The source is immuneACCESS, and TCRdb retained only in-frame sequences with V and J called. Part of the clones is not carried over; for the studies checked, unresolved V genes explain less than half of this, and the remainder is unexplained. Across this sample there are under 150,000 clones, with over 80% seen only once. Jointly, the top ten make up 1.4% of the sample. The sequenced sample consisted of peripheral blood mononuclear cells (PBMCs). These receptors were collected from a woman in her late teens or twenties.

The chain combines TRBV7-2 with TRBJ2-5; 11 nucleotides match TRBD2. Germline CDR1 reads SGHTA; CDR2 reads FQGNSA. The V and J ends lost 5 bases and 5 bases, in that order; junction bases with no gene match: 7. The CDR3 spans 15 residues. DNA of the CDR3: TGTGCCAGCAGCCTTAGCGGGGGGGCAGGGGAGACCCAGTACTTC. Translated: CASSLSGGAGETQYF.

In DNA, the CDR3 is TGTGCCTGGAGTCCAATTAGAACCCTCTCCTACAATGAGCAGTTCTTC. This encodes CAWSPIRTLSYNEQFF. This chain connects TRBV30 to TRBJ2-1; D remains unclear. The V and J ends lost 2 bases and 0 bases respectively, with 14 bases between them. This CDR3 contains 16 residues. The germline CDR1 and CDR2 sequences are GTSNPN and SVGIG (reference sequence).

CDR3 bases: TGTGCCACCAGCATCGAGGGTGGGTCCGGGGCCAACGTCCTGACTTTC. Amino acid sequence: CATSIEGGSGANVLTF. The chain couples TRBV15 to TRBJ2-6, with D possibly being TRBD2 (5 bases). The ends were cut back, 4 bases at V and 4 bases at J, with 14 bases in the middle. This CDR3 region has 16 residues. Germline V gene sequence: CDR1 LNHNV, CDR2 YYDKDF (reference sequence).

The V and J genes are TRBV28 and TRBJ1-3; 7 nucleotides align to TRBD1. The CDR3 is 17 residues long. Germline V gives CDR1 MDHEN, CDR2 SYDVKM. With V trimmed by 4 bases and J by 3 bases, 12 bases remained unmatched. The CDR3 here is CASSSPLQGLSGNTIYF. The CDR3 DNA sequence: TGTGCCAGCAGTTCTCCTCTACAGGGGCTTAGTGGAAACACCATATATTTT.

This clone was seen once. V gene TRBV7-6 combines with J gene TRBJ2-3; D is undetermined. The CDR3 loop spans 16 amino acids. CDR1 and CDR2 from the germline V gene are SGHVS and FNYEAQ. Between the trimmed V and J ends, which lost 5 bases and 5 bases, there was a span of 20 bases. The CDR3 region is CASSLGSALARDTQYF. The CDR3 region has the DNA TGTGCCAGCAGCCTAGGTTCCGCTTTGGCCCGAGATACGCAGTATTTT.

V is TRBV9 and J is TRBJ1-1, with 7 bases identical to TRBD1. Looked up from germline, CDR1 is SGDLS and CDR2 is YYNGEE. The junction had 9 bases not matched to a gene; V was cut back by 3 bases and J by 4 bases. The CDR3 totals 15 residues. In DNA, the CDR3 is TGTGCCAGCAGCGCGACGACAGGGTTGCCCACTGAAGCTTTCTTT. As protein: CASSATTGLPTEAFF.

This rearrangement joins TRBV11-3 to TRBJ2-2; the D gene is possibly TRBD2 (6 bases). Germline CDR1 reads SGHNT; CDR2 reads YENEEA. Trimming left V 4 bases short and J 2 bases short, with 14 bases between. The CDR3 runs to 16 residues. CDR3 in amino acids: CASSYRRGGNTGELFF. The CDR3 coding sequence is TGTGCCAGCAGCTACCGGAGGGGAGGTAACACCGGGGAGCTGTTTTTT. Using reference TRBV11-3 and TRBJ2-2 for the parts outside the CDR3, the full variable domain is EAGVVQSPRYKIIEKKQPVAFWCNPISGHNTLYWYLQNLGQGPELLIRYENEEAVDDSQLPKDRFSAERLKGVDSTLKIQPAELGDSAVYLCASSYRRGGNTGELFFGEGSRLTVL.

The rearrangement uses TRBV12-5 and TRBJ1-2; possibly TRBD1 for D (5 bases). In germline, CDR1 is LGHNT, CDR2 FRNRAP. The V end was cut by 1 base, the J end by 4 bases, with 13 bases between. The CDR3 sequence is 15 residues long. This CDR3 is CASGLASRDLYGYTF. CDR3 in DNA: TGTGCTAGTGGTTTGGCTTCTCGGGACCTCTATGGCTACACCTTC.

The gene calls are TRBV11-1 and TRBJ2-1; possible D gene TRBD1, 6 bases. Germline-derived CDR1 and CDR2 are SGHAT and FQDESV (reference sequence). The CDR3 extends over 16 amino acids. Between the trimmed V and J ends, which lost 5 bases and 0 bases, there was a span of 14 bases. This CDR3 is CASSLMDSSSYNEQFF. In DNA, the CDR3 is TGTGCCAGCAGCCTTATGGACAGTAGCTCCTACAATGAGCAGTTCTTC.

The CDR3, as DNA: TGTGCCAGCAGCCCGATTTCGGGACAGTACAATGAGCAGTTCTTC. Amino acid sequence: CASSPISGQYNEQFF. The chain employs TRBV14 and TRBJ2-1; 7 bases agree with TRBD1. CDR1 SGHDN and CDR2 FVKESK come from the germline V gene. This CDR3 spans 15 amino acids. J lost 4 bases, V lost 4 bases, and 7 bases had no gene match.

J is TRBJ2-7 and V is TRBV7-2; D possibly matches TRBD1 or TRBD2 (5 bases each). There are 15 residues in the CDR3. CDR1 is SGHTA, CDR2 FQGNSA, per germline. The V end lost 1 base, the J end lost 1 base, and 11 bases lay between the germline ends. The CDR3 sequence is CASSLVVGASYEQYF. In DNA, the CDR3 is TGTGCCAGCAGCTTAGTTGTCGGGGCATCCTACGAGCAGTACTTC.

The chain recombines TRBV11-2 with TRBJ1-1; 7 bases are a match to TRBD1. Trimming took 4 bases from V and 5 from J; bases not matched to a gene: 16. The CDR3 spans 17 residues. Germline CDR1 and CDR2: SGHAT and FQNNGV. CDR3 in DNA: TGTGCCAGCAGCTCGTTTCTACAGGGGACTGAACATACTGAAGCTTTCTTT. The encoded protein is CASSSFLQGTEHTEAFF.

This chain connects TRBV19 to TRBJ2-3; 8 nucleotides line up with TRBD2. Germline values: CDR1 LNHDA, CDR2 SQIVND (reference sequence). This CDR3 has 16 residues. The V gene end was trimmed by 6 bases and the J gene end by 3 bases; junction bases not matched to a gene: 11. The CDR3 DNA follows: TGTGCCAGTAGCGCAGCGGGGGCCCGGGGGACAGATACGCAGTATTTT. It is translated as CASSAAGARGTDTQYF.

The CDR3 is CASSLAGGQGYEQYF. In DNA, the CDR3 is TGCGCCAGCAGCTTGGCTGGGGGACAGGGCTACGAGCAGTACTTC. This rearrangement joins TRBV5-1 to TRBJ2-7, with 9 bases matching TRBD1. The J segment lost 3 bases and the V segment lost 0 bases, leaving 4 bases of the junction unmatched. The CDR3 covers 15 residues. The germline V gene has CDR1 SGHRS and CDR2 YFSETQ.

The rearrangement links TRBV19 to TRBJ2-6, with D tentatively TRBD2 (6 bases). CDR1 is LNHDA, CDR2 SQIVND, per germline (reference sequence). V was cut by 2 bases and J by 12 bases, with 20 bases left in between. The CDR3 runs to 16 residues. This CDR3 reads CASSIKRGLGYSVLTF. In DNA form, the CDR3 reads TGTGCCAGTAGTATAAAACGGGGACTTGGGTACAGCGTCCTGACTTTC.